The 32 T cell receptor beta chains listed next were all sequenced from one sample in a study of Graves' ophthalmopathy and Graves' hyperthyroidism. As the template, RNA transcripts were used to amplify TCR beta CDR3 regions. Amplification began with first-round RT-PCR using HTBI primers, then second-round multiplex PCR was performed. TCRdb re-derived calls from the multiplex PCR reads in MiXCR, one entry per CDR3 protein. Of roughly 500,000 distinct CDR3 sequences listed, approximately 15% are singletons. The sequenced sample was blood. These receptors originate from a woman aged 25 to 39 with Graves' ophthalmopathy.

This clonotype has a count of ten or more. The chain is built from TRBV4-2 and TRBJ1-1; unclear D gene. The CDR3 extends over 17 amino acids. Between the trimmed V and J ends, which lost 4 bases and 0 bases, there was a span of 18 bases. Germline values: CDR1 LGHNA, CDR2 YNFKEQ. The chain's CDR3 is CASSPGLAVTMNTEAFF. In nucleotides, the CDR3 is TGTGCCAGCAGCCCCGGACTTGCCGTCACTATGAACACTGAAGCTTTCTTT.

This clonotype was detected many times. This rearrangement joins TRBV12-3 or TRBV12-4 to TRBJ1-2, with D unresolved. V was cut by 6 bases and J by 0 bases, with 11 bases left in between. This CDR3 region has 14 residues. CDR3 in DNA: TGTGCCAGCAGGGGGAGTGCCCCTAACTATGGCTACACCTTC. Protein sequence: CASRGSAPNYGYTF.

CDR3 nucleotide sequence: TGTGCCAGCAGCTTATTGGGGACAGGGGTCTACGAGCAGTACTTC. Protein: CASSLLGTGVYEQYF. The gene calls are TRBV7-3 and TRBJ2-7, with 10 bases identical to TRBD1. V lost 2 bases and J lost 3; bases outside the gene matches: 4. The CDR3 loop spans 15 amino acids. Germline V gives CDR1 SGHTA, CDR2 FQGTGA.

The chain links TRBV6-1 to TRBJ2-4, with D unresolved. Germline V gene lookup returns CDR1 MNHNS and CDR2 SASEGT. The CDR3 is 13 residues long. V lost 5 bases and J lost 3, with 8 bases in between. This CDR3 reads CASSRAYKNIQYF. In DNA form, the CDR3 reads TGTGCCAGCAGTAGGGCTTACAAAAACATTCAGTACTTC.

This clonotype has ten or more counts. The gene calls are TRBV10-3 and TRBJ2-7, with D maybe TRBD1 (6 bases). The CDR3 is 14 residues long. Trimming cost V 5 bases and J 2 bases, with 13 bases left between them. The germline V gene encodes CDR1 ENHRY and CDR2 SYGVKD. The CDR3 DNA reads as TGTGCCATCAGTATAAAACAGGGAGCCTACGAGCAGTACTTC. Amino acids: CAISIKQGAYEQYF.

This clonotype was observed a few times. V is TRBV5-6 and J is TRBJ1-1; tentatively, D is TRBD1 (6 bases). This CDR3 has 15 amino acids. V was trimmed by 0 bases and J by 1 base, leaving 10 bases between them. Germline CDR1 reads SGHDT; CDR2 reads YYEEEE. The CDR3 is CASSLGGQKNTEAFF. The CDR3 DNA reads as TGTGCCAGCAGCTTGGGAGGACAGAAGAACACTGAAGCTTTCTTT. The full variable domain, completed using reference TRBV5-6 and TRBJ1-1, is DAGVTQSPTHLIKTRGQQVTLRCSPKSGHDTVSWYQQALGQGPQFIFQYYEEEERQRGNFPDRFSGHQFPNYSSELNVNALLLGDSALYLCASSLGGQKNTEAFFGQGTRLTVV.

This CDR3 is CASIRTGSGGYEQYF. In DNA, the CDR3 is TGTGCCAGCATCAGGACGGGTAGTGGAGGCTACGAGCAGTACTTC. The chain carries TRBV6-2 or TRBV6-3 and TRBJ2-7; TRBD2 is a possible D gene (5 bases). V was clipped by 7 bases and J by 3 bases, with 19 bases between them. This CDR3 contains 15 residues. Germline values: CDR1 MNHEY, CDR2 SVGEGT.

The sample holds many counts of this clonotype. This chain connects TRBV24-1 to TRBJ2-5, with D unclear. The CDR3 length is 13 residues. V lost 6 bases, J lost 1 base, and 8 bases lay in between. CDR1 is KGHDR and CDR2 is SFDVKD in the germline V gene. The CDR3 spells CATSHDFQETQYF. The CDR3 region has the DNA TGTGCCACCAGTCACGACTTCCAAGAGACCCAGTACTTC.

A note on this clonotype: This clone may be a read error of a much larger clone one base away. The genes are TRBV5-1 and TRBJ1-6, with a weak D call TRBD1 (5 bases). Germline assignment: CDR1 SGHRS and CDR2 YFSETQ. CDR3 length: 18 residues. The CDR3 DNA is TGCGCCAGCAGCTTGAGGACCCCCGGGGGGAACTATAATTCACACCTCCACTTT. It is translated as CASSLRTPGGNYNSHLHF.

This clonotype was counted many times. This chain joins TRBV28 and TRBJ2-5; 10 bases are a match to TRBD2. The length of the CDR3 is 15 residues. With 4 bases clipped from V and 5 bases from J, the junction kept 7 bases outside the gene matches. Germline values: CDR1 MDHEN, CDR2 SYDVKM. CDR3 region: CASSSPTTSGETQYF. As DNA, the CDR3 is TGTGCCAGCAGTTCCCCCACGACTAGCGGGGAGACCCAGTACTTC. The entire variable domain, with the rest obtained from reference TRBV28 and TRBJ2-5, is as follows: DVKVTQSSRYLVKRTGEKVFLECVQDMDHENMFWYRQDPGLGLRLIYFSYDVKMKEKGDIPEGYSVSREKKERFSLILESASTNQTSMYLCASSSPTTSGETQYFGPGTRLLVL.

The sample holds many counts of this clonotype. This chain connects TRBV28 to TRBJ2-2; 7 bases line up with TRBD1. Germline trimming cut 6 bases from V and 1 base from J; bases unmatched to any gene: 8. Germline V gives CDR1 MDHEN, CDR2 SYDVKM. The CDR3 loop spans 16 amino acids. The CDR3 loop reads CASRTGQAMNTGELFF. DNA of the CDR3: TGTGCCAGCAGGACTGGACAGGCCATGAACACCGGGGAGCTGTTTTTT.

This clonotype has a count of ten or more. This chain connects TRBV6-5 to TRBJ2-7; no reliable D call. The CDR3 totals 14 residues. CDR1 is MNHEY and CDR2 is SVGAGI in the germline V gene. V was pared by 5 bases and J by 2 bases, with 13 bases between. CDR3 residues: CASSHTVPPYEQYF. CDR3 DNA: TGTGCCAGCAGTCACACCGTACCGCCCTACGAGCAGTACTTC.

This clonotype was detected many times. The gene calls are TRBV10-3 and TRBJ1-2; D may be TRBD1 (6 bases). The length of the CDR3 is 14 residues. Per germline, CDR1 ENHRY and CDR2 SYGVKD. Between the trimmed V and J ends, which lost 10 bases and 1 base, there was a span of 16 bases. The CDR3 DNA follows: TGTGCCACAGTCGCGGACAGCGTTAACTATGGCTACACCTTC. Translation gives CATVADSVNYGYTF.

A word on this clonotype: A much bigger clone sits one base away, suggesting this may be a read error. Since the CDR3 does not end with the conserved phenylalanine or tryptophan, this likely comes from a read error. The chain uses TRBV3-1 and TRBJ1-5, with TRBD1 as a possible D gene (5 bases). The V and J ends lost 1 base and 8 bases respectively, with 12 bases between them. The CDR3 sequence is 14 residues long. Germline V gene lookup returns CDR1 LGHDT and CDR2 YNNKEL (reference sequence). CDR3 coding DNA: TGTGCCAGCAGCCAAGCGCAGGGCGGGGAGCCCCAGCATTAT. Its protein product is CASSQAQGGEPQHY.

This clonotype was seen ten or more times. The rearrangement joins TRBV28 to TRBJ2-7; no definite D call. This CDR3 is 16 amino acids long. Trimming stripped 5 bases from V and 0 bases from J, with 17 bases between. Germline lookup yields CDR1 MDHEN and CDR2 SYDVKM. DNA of the CDR3: TGTGCCAGCAGTCCCCGCGTGTCGGCCCTCTCCTACGAGCAGTACTTC. This codes for CASSPRVSALSYEQYF.

This clonotype was counted many times. The V call is TRBV15, the J call TRBJ1-2, with unresolved D. The CDR3 runs to 15 residues. Germline V gives CDR1 LNHNV, CDR2 YYDKDF (reference sequence). V lost 0 bases, J lost 7 bases, and 15 bases lay in between. The DNA for the CDR3 is TGTGCCACCAGCAGAGATCGGGGTAAGGCCAGTGGCTACACCTTC. It encodes CATSRDRGKASGYTF.

Ten or more counts support this clonotype. The V call is TRBV6-5, the J call TRBJ2-2; the D gene is possibly TRBD1 (5 bases). The CDR3 runs 15 residues. Trimming stripped 2 bases from V and 7 bases from J, with 14 bases between. CDR1 and CDR2 from the germline V gene are MNHEY and SVGAGI. This CDR3 reads CASSYGAGSNGELFF. The CDR3 DNA reads TGTGCCAGCAGTTACGGGGCAGGGTCAAACGGGGAGCTGTTTTTT.

At least ten counts were recorded for this clonotype. The rearrangement joins TRBV7-9 to TRBJ1-1; D is perhaps TRBD1 (6 bases). V lost 1 base, J lost 0 bases, and 9 bases lay in between. This CDR3 region has 15 residues. Germline CDR1 SEHNR, CDR2 FQNEAQ (reference sequence). The CDR3 DNA sequence: TGTGCCAGCAGCTTAGACGCAGGGGTGAACACTGAAGCTTTCTTT. As protein: CASSLDAGVNTEAFF.

This clonotype occurred many times. The J gene is TRBJ2-5, the V gene TRBV15; no clear D. CDR1 is LNHNV, CDR2 YYDKDF, per germline (reference sequence). The CDR3 loop spans 12 amino acids. V lost 1 base and J lost 5, with 5 bases in between. The CDR3 bases are TGTGCCACCAGCAGAGGAAGGGAGACCCAGTACTTC. It encodes CATSRGRETQYF.

This clonotype was seen repeatedly, ten times or more. The gene calls are TRBV20-1 and TRBJ2-7; D gene uncertain. The germline CDR1 and CDR2 sequences are DFQATT and SNEGSKA (reference sequence). Trimming removed 3 bases from V and 3 bases from J, with 9 bases in between. The CDR3 spans 12 residues. The CDR3 bases are TGCAGTGCTAGTGCGAGTGACTACGAGCAGTACTTC. Protein product: CSASASDYEQYF.

The J gene is TRBJ2-7, the V gene TRBV7-8, with a tentative D call TRBD2 (5 bases). The CDR3 has 15 amino acids. Deletions cut 2 bases from V and 0 bases from J, with 11 bases between. Germline V gene sequence: CDR1 SGHVS, CDR2 FQNEAQ. The CDR3 region has the DNA TGTGCCAGCAGCTTAACCGGGGATAGCTCCTACGAGCAGTACTTC. Its protein product is CASSLTGDSSYEQYF. The whole variable domain, remainder taken from reference TRBV7-8 and TRBJ2-7, is GAGVSQSPRYKVAKRGQDVALRCDPISGHVSLFWYQQALGQGPEFLTYFQNEAQLDKSGLPSDRFFAERPEGSVSTLKIQRTQQEDSAVYLCASSLTGDSSYEQYFGPGTRLTVT.

This clonotype has at least ten counts. The V call is TRBV7-8, the J call TRBJ1-6; 9 bases match TRBD1. Germline V gene data show CDR1 as SGHVS and CDR2 as FQNEAQ. The CDR3 contains 16 residues. J gave up 10 bases and V 2 bases, and 9 bases lay outside the gene matches. The CDR3 loop is CASSLRSGTGFSPLHF. CDR3 coding DNA: TGTGCCAGCAGCTTACGTTCTGGGACAGGGTTCTCACCCCTCCACTTT.

CDR3 region: CASSLVLDSYEQYF. CDR3 nucleotide sequence: TGCGCCAGCAGCTTGGTTCTGGATTCCTACGAGCAGTACTTC. The chain joins TRBV5-1 to TRBJ2-7, with D hard to call. The CDR3 is made up of 14 amino acids. Germline CDR1 is SGHRS and CDR2 is YFSETQ. V lost 0 bases to trimming and J lost 1 base, with 8 bases between them.

This clonotype was seen at least ten times. The chain carries TRBV6-1 and TRBJ2-7, with TRBD1 as a possible D gene (6 bases). The length of the CDR3 is 13 residues. V lost 8 bases and J 5 bases, leaving 16 bases between the germline ends. Germline V gene lookup returns CDR1 MNHNS and CDR2 SASEGT. CDR3 sequence: CASGGHSPDEQYF. The CDR3 region has the DNA TGTGCCAGCGGGGGACATTCGCCTGACGAGCAGTACTTC.

Only a few counts were recorded for this clonotype. V is TRBV9 and J is TRBJ1-3; D gene uncertain. The CDR3 loop spans 13 amino acids. V gave up 0 bases and J gave up 0 bases, with 1 base separating them. In germline, CDR1 is SGDLS, CDR2 YYNGEE. This CDR3 reads CASSVDSGNTIYF. The CDR3 nucleotides read TGTGCCAGCAGCGTAGACTCTGGAAACACCATATATTTT.

At least ten counts were recorded for this clonotype. The rearrangement uses TRBV7-9 and TRBJ2-5, with 7 bases matching TRBD1. Looked up from germline, CDR1 is SEHNR and CDR2 is FQNEAQ (reference sequence). V shed 6 bases and J 1 base; nucleotides not matched to a gene: 11. This CDR3 spans 16 amino acids. CDR3 in amino acids: CASSFPQGEFQETQYF. CDR3 DNA: TGTGCCAGCAGTTTTCCCCAGGGGGAGTTCCAAGAGACCCAGTACTTC.

This clonotype was counted many times. This chain joins TRBV6-5 and TRBJ1-1, with 10 bases identical to TRBD1. The CDR3 has 14 residues. CDR1 is MNHEY and CDR2 is SVGAGI in the germline V gene. J lost 4 bases, V lost 8 bases, and 7 bases had no gene match. The CDR3, as DNA: TGTGCCAGCTCCGGGACAGGGGAGGGCACTGAAGCTTTCTTT. Translating it yields CASSGTGEGTEAFF.

This clonotype was detected ten times or more. The chain recombines TRBV12-3 or TRBV12-4 with TRBJ1-5; TRBD1 might be the D (6 bases). The CDR3 has 13 residues. V was cut by 4 bases and J by 15 bases, with 19 bases left in between. CDR3 DNA sequence: TGTGCCAGCAGTTACGGGGGGGGCGGCGCAGGGCATTTT. Amino acids: CASSYGGGGAGHF.

This clonotype has at least ten counts. The chain's CDR3 is CASSPMTGGLYSPQHF. As DNA, the CDR3 is TGTGCCAGCAGTCCCATGACAGGGGGTCTCTATTCCCCCCAGCATTTT. The rearrangement joins TRBV6-1 to TRBJ1-5; 9 bases fit TRBD1. Germline V gives CDR1 MNHNS, CDR2 SASEGT. J gave up 10 bases and V 5 bases, and 15 bases lay outside the gene matches. The CDR3 length is 16 residues.

This clonotype was found a few times. The chain uses TRBV5-1 and TRBJ2-2; perhaps TRBD1 as D (5 bases). The CDR3 contains 15 residues. Germline V lookup: CDR1 SGHRS, CDR2 YFSETQ. Trimming took off 2 bases at V and 6 bases at J, with 14 bases between the two ends. CDR3 bases: TGCGCCAGCAGCTTAGGCCCTCAAGGGGCCGGGGAGCTGTTTTTT. It encodes CASSLGPQGAGELFF.

This clonotype showed up just a few times. This rearrangement joins TRBV2 to TRBJ2-5; no firm D call. The CDR3 totals 14 residues. Trimming shortened V by 4 bases and J by 5 bases, and 14 bases separated the two germline ends. CDR1 is SNHLY, CDR2 FYNNEI, per germline. CDR3 region: CASSAGEIGETQYF. In DNA form, the CDR3 reads TGTGCCAGCAGTGCCGGAGAAATCGGGGAGACCCAGTACTTC.

This chain connects TRBV7-2 to TRBJ2-2; D ambiguous. The CDR3 is 14 residues long. V dropped 5 bases and J dropped 8 bases, with 15 bases sitting between them. In germline, CDR1 is SGHTA, CDR2 FQGNSA. CDR3 in DNA: TGTGCCAGCAGCCCTCTGGGCCGAAGAGGGGAGCTGTTTTTT. It encodes CASSPLGRRGELFF.